This TCR beta chain was sequenced in a study of blood T cell repertoires in COVID-19. Overall study context: Sites in the United States, Italy and Spain provided acute and convalescent COVID-19 samples. T cells, B-cell-depleted T cells, or PBMCs provided the cDNA or gDNA that served as material.

How the authors handled the data: From reference gene primer amplification, estimates of nucleated cell counts were derived. The data were produced by immunoSEQ multiplex PCR, yet TCRdb's version contains in-frame clones alone and is incomplete. Clone size and the V and J calls come from that table; the DNA yielded D and trimming. This repertoire shows 140,000 to 150,000 clones, over 75% found once; its top ten account for over 4%. The TCR was taken from a woman aged 50 to 65 with acute or convalescent COVID-19. Sequencing was carried out using peripheral blood.

This CDR3 is CASSPRSGGADQPQHF. The CDR3 DNA follows: TGTGCCAGCAGCCCCCGGTCGGGGGGCGCAGACCAGCCCCAGCATTTT. The gene calls are TRBV7-2 and TRBJ1-5; tentatively, D is TRBD1 (6 bases). Looked up from germline, CDR1 is SGHTA and CDR2 is FQGNSA. The V gene lost 5 bases and the J gene lost 7 bases, with 21 bases spanning the gap. The CDR3 spans 16 residues.